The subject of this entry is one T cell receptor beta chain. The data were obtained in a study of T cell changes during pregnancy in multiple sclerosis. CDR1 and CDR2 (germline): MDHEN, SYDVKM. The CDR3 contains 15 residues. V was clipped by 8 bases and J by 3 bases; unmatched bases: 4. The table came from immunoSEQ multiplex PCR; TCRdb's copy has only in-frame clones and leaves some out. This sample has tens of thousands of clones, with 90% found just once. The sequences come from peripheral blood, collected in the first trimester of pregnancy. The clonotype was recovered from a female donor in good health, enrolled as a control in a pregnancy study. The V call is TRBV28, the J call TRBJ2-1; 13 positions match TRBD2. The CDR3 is CASGLAGANYNEQFF. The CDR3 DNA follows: TGTGCCAGCGGACTAGCGGGGGCCAACTACAATGAGCAGTTCTTC.